This T cell receptor (beta chain) was captured by sequencing in a study of CXCR3-negative and CXCR3-positive naive CD8 T cells. Study-level findings and limits: The study found more hydrophobic TRB CDR3s in CXCR3-positive naive cells than in CXCR3-negative naive cells.

Comments on this clonotype: Its specificity is unknown.

Libraries of TRB cDNA were made by 5' RACE and carried UMIs. After re-calling the 5' RACE reads, TCRdb lists one entry per CDR3 protein, DNA absent. This sample's table reports 70,000 to 100,000 distinct CDR3 sequences. Germline V gene data show CDR1 as SEHNR and CDR2 as FQNEAQ (reference sequence). This CDR3 contains 15 residues. The sequenced material came from naive CXCR3- CD8+ T cells from blood. Described subset: CD45RO-CCR7+CD27+CD95- naive CD8+ T cells lacking CXCR3 (TNR3-). This sequence originates from a human donor in good health. Some clones in this sample may be carry-over from other donors' samples. V usage is TRBV7-9 and J usage is TRBJ2-1. CDR3 amino acids: CASNKNDQSYNEQFF.